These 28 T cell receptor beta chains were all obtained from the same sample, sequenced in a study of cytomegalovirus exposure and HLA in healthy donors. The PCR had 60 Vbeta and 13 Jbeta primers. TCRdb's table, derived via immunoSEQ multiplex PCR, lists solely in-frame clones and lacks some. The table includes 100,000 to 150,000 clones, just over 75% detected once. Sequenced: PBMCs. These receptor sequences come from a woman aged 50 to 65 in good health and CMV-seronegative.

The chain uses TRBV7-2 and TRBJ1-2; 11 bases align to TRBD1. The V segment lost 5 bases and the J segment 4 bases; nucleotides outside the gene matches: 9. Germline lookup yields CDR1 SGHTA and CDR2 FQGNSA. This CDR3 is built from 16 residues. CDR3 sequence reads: CASSRTWTGGGYGYTF. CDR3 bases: TGTGCCAGCAGCCGTACTTGGACAGGGGGCGGCTATGGCTACACCTTC.

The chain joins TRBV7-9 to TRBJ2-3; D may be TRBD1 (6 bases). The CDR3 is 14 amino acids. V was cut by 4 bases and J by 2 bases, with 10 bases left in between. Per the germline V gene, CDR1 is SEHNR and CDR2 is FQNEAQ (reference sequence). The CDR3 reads CASSYTGLTDTQYF. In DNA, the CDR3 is TGTGCCAGCAGCTACACAGGGCTCACAGATACGCAGTATTTT.

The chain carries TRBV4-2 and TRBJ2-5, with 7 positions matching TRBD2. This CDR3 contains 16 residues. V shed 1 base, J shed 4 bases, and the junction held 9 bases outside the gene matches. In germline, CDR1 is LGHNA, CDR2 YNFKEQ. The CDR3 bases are TGTGCCAGCAGCCAAGGTGGGGCGGGAGATGGAGAGACCCAGTACTTC. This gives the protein CASSQGGAGDGETQYF.

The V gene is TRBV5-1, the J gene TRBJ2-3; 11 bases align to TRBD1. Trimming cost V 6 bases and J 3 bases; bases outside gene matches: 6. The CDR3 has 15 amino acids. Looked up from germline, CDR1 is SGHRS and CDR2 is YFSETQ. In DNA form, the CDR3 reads TGCGCCAGCAAGCTGGACAGGGGGCGAACAGATACGCAGTATTTT. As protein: CASKLDRGRTDTQYF. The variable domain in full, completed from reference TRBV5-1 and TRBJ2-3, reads KAGVTQTPRYLIKTRGQQVTLSCSPISGHRSVSWYQQTPGQGLQFLFEYFSETQRNKGNFPGRFSGRQFSNSRSEMNVSTLELGDSALYLCASKLDRGRTDTQYFGPGTRLTVL.

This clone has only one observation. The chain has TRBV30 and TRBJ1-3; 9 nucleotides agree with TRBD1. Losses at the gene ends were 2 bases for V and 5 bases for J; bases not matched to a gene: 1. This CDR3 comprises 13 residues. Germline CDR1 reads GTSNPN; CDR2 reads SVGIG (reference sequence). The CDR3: CAWSTGGRNTIYF. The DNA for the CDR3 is TGTGCCTGGAGTACAGGGGGCCGAAACACCATATATTTT.

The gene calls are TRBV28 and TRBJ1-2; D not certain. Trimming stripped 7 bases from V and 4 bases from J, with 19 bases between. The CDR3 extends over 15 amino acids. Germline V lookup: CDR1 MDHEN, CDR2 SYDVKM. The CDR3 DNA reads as TGTGCCAGCATCGACCTATCAAGAGGCTCCTATGGCTACACCTTC. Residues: CASIDLSRGSYGYTF.

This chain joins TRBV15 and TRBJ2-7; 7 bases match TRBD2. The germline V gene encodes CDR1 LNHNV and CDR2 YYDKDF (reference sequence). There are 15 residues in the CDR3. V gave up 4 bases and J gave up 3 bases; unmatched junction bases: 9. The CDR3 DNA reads TGTGCCACCAGCAACCGAGCGGGAAGGGGCTACGAGCAGTACTTC. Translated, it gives CATSNRAGRGYEQYF.

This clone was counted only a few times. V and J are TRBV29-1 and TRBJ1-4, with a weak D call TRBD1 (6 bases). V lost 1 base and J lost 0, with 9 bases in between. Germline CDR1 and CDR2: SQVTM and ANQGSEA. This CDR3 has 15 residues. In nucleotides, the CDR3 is TGCAGCGTTGAAGTGGACAGCCCAACTAATGAAAAACTGTTTTTT. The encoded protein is CSVEVDSPTNEKLFF.

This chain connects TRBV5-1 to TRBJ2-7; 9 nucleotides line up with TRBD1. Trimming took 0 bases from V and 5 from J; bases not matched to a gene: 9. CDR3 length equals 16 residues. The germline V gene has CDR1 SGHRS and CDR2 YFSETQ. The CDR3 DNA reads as TGCGCCAGCAGCTTGGCCATTCGGACAGGGGATGACGAGCAGTACTTC. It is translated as CASSLAIRTGDDEQYF.

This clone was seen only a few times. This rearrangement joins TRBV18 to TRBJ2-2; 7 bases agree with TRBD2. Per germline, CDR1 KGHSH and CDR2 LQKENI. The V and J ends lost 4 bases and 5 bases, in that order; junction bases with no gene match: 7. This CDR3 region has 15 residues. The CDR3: CASSLGGRSTGELFF. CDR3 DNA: TGTGCCAGCTCACTTGGCGGGAGAAGTACCGGGGAGCTGTTTTTT.

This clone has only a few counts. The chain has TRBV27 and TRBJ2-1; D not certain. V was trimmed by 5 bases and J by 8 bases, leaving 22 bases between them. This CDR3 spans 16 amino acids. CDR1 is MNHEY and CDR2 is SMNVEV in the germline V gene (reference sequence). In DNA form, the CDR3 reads TGTGCCAGCAGTCCGGTAGGCCCGTTAGCATCCGATGAGCAGTTCTTC. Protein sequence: CASSPVGPLASDEQFF.

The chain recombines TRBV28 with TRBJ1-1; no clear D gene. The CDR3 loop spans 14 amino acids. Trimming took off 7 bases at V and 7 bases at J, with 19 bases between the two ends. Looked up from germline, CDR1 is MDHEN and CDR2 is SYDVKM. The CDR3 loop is CASTSPVHPYEAFF. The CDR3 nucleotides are TGTGCCAGCACCTCCCCAGTGCATCCGTATGAAGCTTTCTTT.

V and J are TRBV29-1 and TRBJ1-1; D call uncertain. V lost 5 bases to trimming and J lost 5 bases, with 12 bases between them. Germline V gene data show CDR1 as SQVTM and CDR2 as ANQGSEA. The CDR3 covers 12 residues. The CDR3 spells CSVTLRGTEAFF. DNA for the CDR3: TGCAGCGTTACCCTGAGAGGGACTGAAGCTTTCTTT.

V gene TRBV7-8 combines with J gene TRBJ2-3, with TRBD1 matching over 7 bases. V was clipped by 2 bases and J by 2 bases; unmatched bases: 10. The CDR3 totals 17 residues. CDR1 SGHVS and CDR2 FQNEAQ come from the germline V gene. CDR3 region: CASSLFAAGGDTDTQYF. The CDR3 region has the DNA TGTGCCAGCAGCTTATTTGCGGCAGGGGGAGACACAGATACGCAGTATTTT.

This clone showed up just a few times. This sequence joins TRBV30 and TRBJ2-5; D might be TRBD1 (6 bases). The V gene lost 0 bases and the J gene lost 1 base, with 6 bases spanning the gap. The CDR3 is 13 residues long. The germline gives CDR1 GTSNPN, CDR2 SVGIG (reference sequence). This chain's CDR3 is CAWSVQGQETQYF. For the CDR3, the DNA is TGTGCCTGGAGTGTACAGGGCCAAGAGACCCAGTACTTC.

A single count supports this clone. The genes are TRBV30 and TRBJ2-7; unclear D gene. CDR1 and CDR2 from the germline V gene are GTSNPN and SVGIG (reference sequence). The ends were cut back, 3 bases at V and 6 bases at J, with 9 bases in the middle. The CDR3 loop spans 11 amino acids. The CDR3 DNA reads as TGTGCCTGGAGACTTTGGTCCGAGCAGTACTTC. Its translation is CAWRLWSEQYF. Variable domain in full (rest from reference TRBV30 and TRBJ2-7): SQTIHQWPATLVQPVGSPLSLECTVEGTSNPNLYWYRQAAGRGLQLLFYSVGIGQISSEVPQNLSASRPQDRQFILSSKKLLLSDSGFYLCAWRLWSEQYFGPGTRLTVT.

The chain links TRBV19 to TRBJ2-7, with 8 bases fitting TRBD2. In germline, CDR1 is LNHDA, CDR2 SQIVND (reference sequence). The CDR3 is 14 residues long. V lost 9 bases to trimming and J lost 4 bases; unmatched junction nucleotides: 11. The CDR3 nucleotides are TGTGCCAGCTCCCCCCAAGCGGGAGTTTACGAGCAGTACTTC. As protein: CASSPQAGVYEQYF.

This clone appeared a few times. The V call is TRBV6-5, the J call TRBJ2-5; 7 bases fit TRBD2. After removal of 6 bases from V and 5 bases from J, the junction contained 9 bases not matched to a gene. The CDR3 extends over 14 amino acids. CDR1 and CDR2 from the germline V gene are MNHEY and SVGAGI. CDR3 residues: CASSNLAARETQYF. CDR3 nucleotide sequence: TGTGCCAGCAGCAATCTAGCGGCGAGGGAGACCCAGTACTTC.

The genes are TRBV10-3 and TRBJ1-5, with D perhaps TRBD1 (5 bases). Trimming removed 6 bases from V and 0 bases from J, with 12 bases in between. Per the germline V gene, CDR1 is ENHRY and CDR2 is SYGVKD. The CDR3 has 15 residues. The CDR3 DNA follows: TGTGCCATCAGAGGGACTGCCGATAGCAATCAGCCCCAGCATTTT. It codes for CAIRGTADSNQPQHF.

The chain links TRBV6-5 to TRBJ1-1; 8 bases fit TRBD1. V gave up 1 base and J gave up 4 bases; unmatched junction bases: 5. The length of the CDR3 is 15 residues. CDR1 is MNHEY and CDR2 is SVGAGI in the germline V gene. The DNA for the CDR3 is TGTGCCAGCAGTTACTACCAGGGGGCGACCACTGAAGCTTTCTTT. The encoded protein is CASSYYQGATTEAFF.

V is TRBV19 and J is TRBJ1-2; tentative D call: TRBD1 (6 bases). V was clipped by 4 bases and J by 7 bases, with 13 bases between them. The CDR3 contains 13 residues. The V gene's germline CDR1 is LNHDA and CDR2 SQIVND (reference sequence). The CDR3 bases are TGTGCCAGTAGTACCACAGGGTTCGGTGGCTACACCTTC. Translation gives CASSTTGFGGYTF. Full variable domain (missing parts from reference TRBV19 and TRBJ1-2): DGGITQSPKYLFRKEGQNVTLSCEQNLNHDAMYWYRQDPGQGLRLIYYSQIVNDFQKGDIAEGYSVSREKKESFPLTVTSAQKNPTAFYLCASSTTGFGGYTFGSGTRLTVV.

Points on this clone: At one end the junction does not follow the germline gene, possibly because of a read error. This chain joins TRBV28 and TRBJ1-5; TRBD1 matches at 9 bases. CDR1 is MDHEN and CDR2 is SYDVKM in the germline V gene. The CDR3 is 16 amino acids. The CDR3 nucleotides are TGTGCCAGCAGTTTTCGGGACAGGGTTAAGGAGGAGCCCCAGAATTTT. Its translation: CASSFRDRVKEEPQNF.

CDR3 region: CASSTGLAVLSGGGANVLTF. CDR3 nucleotide sequence: TGTGCCAGCAGCACGGGACTAGCGGTTCTCAGCGGCGGGGGGGCCAACGTCCTGACTTTC. The gene calls are TRBV5-4 and TRBJ2-6, with 11 positions matching TRBD2. The CDR3 contains 20 residues. Germline values: CDR1 SGHNT, CDR2 YYREEE (reference sequence). The V and J ends lost 4 bases and 4 bases, in that order; junction bases with no gene match: 16.

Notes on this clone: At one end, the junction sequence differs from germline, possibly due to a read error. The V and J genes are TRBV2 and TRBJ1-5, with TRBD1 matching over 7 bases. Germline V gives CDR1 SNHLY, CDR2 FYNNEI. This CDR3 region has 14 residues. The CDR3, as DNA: TGTGCCAGCAGTGAAGGTAGGGGGCATCAGCCCCAGAATTTT. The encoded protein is CASSEGRGHQPQNF.

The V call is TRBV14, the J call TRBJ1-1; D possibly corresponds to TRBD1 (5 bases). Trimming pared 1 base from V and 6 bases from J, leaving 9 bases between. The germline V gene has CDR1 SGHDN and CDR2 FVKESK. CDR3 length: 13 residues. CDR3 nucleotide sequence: TGTGCCAGCAGCCAAGTAATAGGGGCTGAAGCTTTCTTT. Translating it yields CASSQVIGAEAFF.

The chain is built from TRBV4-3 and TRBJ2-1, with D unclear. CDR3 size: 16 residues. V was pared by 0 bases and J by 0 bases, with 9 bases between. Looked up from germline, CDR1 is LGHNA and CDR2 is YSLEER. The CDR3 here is CASSQDLATSYNEQFF. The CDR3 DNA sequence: TGCGCCAGCAGCCAAGATCTTGCTACCTCCTACAATGAGCAGTTCTTC.

In DNA, the CDR3 is TGTGCCAGCAGCCCCCAGGGACTAGCGGGAACAGATACGCAGTATTTT. Its protein product is CASSPQGLAGTDTQYF. This chain uses TRBV9 with TRBJ2-3, with 13 bases matching TRBD2. The germline gives CDR1 SGDLS, CDR2 YYNGEE. Trimming took 4 bases from V and 3 from J; bases not matched to a gene: 5. The CDR3 has 16 residues.

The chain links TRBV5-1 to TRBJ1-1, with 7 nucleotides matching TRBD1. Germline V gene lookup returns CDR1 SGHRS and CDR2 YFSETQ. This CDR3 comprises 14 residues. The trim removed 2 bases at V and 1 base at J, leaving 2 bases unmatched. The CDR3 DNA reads TGCGCCAGCAGCTTACAGGGGCCGAACACTGAAGCTTTCTTT. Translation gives CASSLQGPNTEAFF. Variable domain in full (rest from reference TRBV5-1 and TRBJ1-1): KAGVTQTPRYLIKTRGQQVTLSCSPISGHRSVSWYQQTPGQGLQFLFEYFSETQRNKGNFPGRFSGRQFSNSRSEMNVSTLELGDSALYLCASSLQGPNTEAFFGQGTRLTVV.